These 28 T cell receptor beta chains were sequenced from one sample in a study of radiotherapy plus CTLA-4 blockade in lung cancer. The protocol was immunoSEQ multiplex PCR, while the TCRdb copy is restricted to in-frame clones and leaves out a portion. The table shows approximately 89,000 clones, with about four fifths occurring only once. The sequencing used peripheral blood, collected from a patient treated with radiotherapy plus ipilimumab. Receptor source: a human donor with non-small cell lung cancer that progressed on radiotherapy plus ipilimumab.

The chain carries TRBV5-1 and TRBJ1-2; 9 positions agree with TRBD1. There are 16 residues in the CDR3. V lost 3 bases and J lost 6; bases outside the gene matches: 12. The germline V gene encodes CDR1 SGHRS and CDR2 YFSETQ. CDR3 protein: CASSWTGDQRSDGYTF. As DNA, the CDR3 is TGCGCCAGCAGCTGGACAGGGGACCAGCGTAGTGATGGCTACACCTTC.

J is TRBJ2-2 and V is TRBV5-4; 9 bases are a match to TRBD1. The V gene end was trimmed by 3 bases and the J gene end by 4 bases; junction bases not matched to a gene: 4. Looked up from germline, CDR1 is SGHNT and CDR2 is YYREEE (reference sequence). This CDR3 has 15 amino acids. The chain's CDR3 is CASSSGQGSTGELFF. The CDR3 coding sequence is TGTGCCAGCAGCTCCGGACAGGGGAGCACCGGGGAGCTGTTTTTT.

The chain uses TRBV5-1 and TRBJ1-4, with a tentative D call TRBD1 (5 bases). The CDR3 runs to 14 residues. CDR1 is SGHRS, CDR2 YFSETQ, per germline. Trimming cost V 7 bases and J 6 bases, with 16 bases left between them. The CDR3 is CASSQQATDEKLFF. The CDR3 DNA sequence: TGCGCCAGCTCTCAACAGGCAACCGATGAAAAACTGTTTTTT.

The chain carries TRBV18 and TRBJ2-1, with 11 bases matching TRBD2. V gave up 2 bases and J gave up 0 bases; unmatched junction bases: 6. Germline V gene lookup returns CDR1 KGHSH and CDR2 LQKENI. There are 18 residues in the CDR3. The CDR3 nucleotides read TGTGCCAGCTCACCATTTGCTAGCGGGGGGCCCTCCTACAATGAGCAGTTCTTC. It is translated as CASSPFASGGPSYNEQFF.

In its sample, this clone was seen once. The V and J genes are TRBV5-1 and TRBJ1-2; 7 bases align to TRBD1. There are 16 residues in the CDR3. The junction had 9 bases not matched to a gene; V was cut back by 0 bases and J by 4 bases. CDR1 is SGHRS, CDR2 YFSETQ, per germline. The CDR3 reads CASSLGTSGQPYGYTF. CDR3 coding DNA: TGCGCCAGCAGCTTGGGGACGTCGGGACAGCCCTATGGCTACACCTTC.

The V call is TRBV6-1, the J call TRBJ1-1, with D possibly being TRBD1 (6 bases). This CDR3 contains 12 residues. Germline V gene sequence: CDR1 MNHNS, CDR2 SASEGT. V was cut by 8 bases and J by 1 base, with 8 bases left in between. The CDR3 bases are TGTGCCAGCGGCAGGGGGAACACTGAAGCTTTCTTT. Translated, it gives CASGRGNTEAFF.

The chain joins TRBV5-1 to TRBJ2-3; D gene unclear. V was pared by 2 bases and J by 0 bases, with 10 bases between. This CDR3 has 15 amino acids. Germline CDR1 SGHRS, CDR2 YFSETQ. The CDR3, as DNA: TGCGCCAGCAGCTTTGGTGGACCCAGCACAGATACGCAGTATTTT. Translation gives CASSFGGPSTDTQYF.

This clone was seen only a few times. The chain links TRBV18 to TRBJ2-6; the D gene is possibly TRBD1 (6 bases). From germline, CDR1 is KGHSH and CDR2 LQKENI. The CDR3 covers 15 residues. The V end was cut by 5 bases, the J end by 1 base, with 9 bases between. CDR3 nucleotide sequence: TGTGCCAGCTCAAAGGGGGAGTCTGGGGCCAACGTCCTGACTTTC. Its translation is CASSKGESGANVLTF.

This clone was observed a few times. CDR3: CAISRKDRDEQFF. CDR3 DNA: TGTGCCATCAGCAGGAAGGACAGGGATGAGCAGTTCTTC. This sequence joins TRBV10-3 and TRBJ2-1; 8 nucleotides agree with TRBD1. The germline gives CDR1 ENHRY, CDR2 SYGVKD. Trimming took 6 bases from V and 8 from J; bases not matched to a gene: 6. CDR3 length: 13 amino acids.

This sequence joins TRBV5-4 and TRBJ2-2; D is possibly TRBD1 or TRBD2 (6 bases each). Trimming removed 0 bases from V and 3 bases from J, with 12 bases in between. The CDR3 extends over 16 amino acids. CDR1 and CDR2 from the germline V gene are SGHNT and YYREEE (reference sequence). The chain's CDR3 is CASSLAWGADTGELFF. CDR3 sequence (DNA): TGTGCCAGCAGCTTGGCATGGGGGGCGGACACCGGGGAGCTGTTTTTT.

This clone showed up just once. The rearrangement links TRBV28 to TRBJ1-6, with 10 bases fitting TRBD1. The CDR3 extends over 15 amino acids. V shed 6 bases, J shed 7 bases, and the junction held 6 bases outside the gene matches. Germline V gives CDR1 MDHEN, CDR2 SYDVKM. The CDR3 protein is CASSTLGQGNSPLHF. For the CDR3, the DNA is TGTGCCAGCAGCACCCTGGGACAGGGGAATTCACCCCTCCACTTT. The full variable domain, rest sourced from reference TRBV28 and TRBJ1-6, is DVKVTQSSRYLVKRTGEKVFLECVQDMDHENMFWYRQDPGLGLRLIYFSYDVKMKEKGDIPEGYSVSREKKERFSLILESASTNQTSMYLCASSTLGQGNSPLHFGNGTRLTVT.

The chain is built from TRBV4-3 and TRBJ1-2, with TRBD1 as a possible D gene (5 bases). This CDR3 has 16 residues. CDR1 and CDR2 (germline): LGHNA, YSLEER. Trimming took off 0 bases at V and 7 bases at J, with 18 bases between the two ends. CDR3 sequence (DNA): TGCGCCAGCAGCCAAGATGCAACAGGCCCCCTGCTTGGCTACACCTTC. It encodes CASSQDATGPLLGYTF.

The chain has TRBV30 and TRBJ1-1; 8 nucleotides line up with TRBD1. Per the germline V gene, CDR1 is GTSNPN and CDR2 is SVGIG (reference sequence). The CDR3 sequence is 13 residues long. Losses at the gene ends were 0 bases for V and 10 bases for J; bases not matched to a gene: 7. CDR3 amino acids: CAWSVMGTGPAFF. CDR3 nucleotide sequence: TGTGCCTGGAGTGTGATGGGGACAGGCCCAGCTTTCTTT.

This chain connects TRBV9 to TRBJ1-2; D is perhaps TRBD1 (6 bases). This CDR3 comprises 15 residues. Germline V gene lookup returns CDR1 SGDLS and CDR2 YYNGEE. The ends were cut back, 4 bases at V and 3 bases at J, with 16 bases in the middle. DNA for the CDR3: TGTGCCAGCAGCCAGAGTAGGCCAGGGGACTATGGCTACACCTTC. This codes for CASSQSRPGDYGYTF.

V gene TRBV7-8 combines with J gene TRBJ2-5, with TRBD2 identical over 9 bases. Germline V gene data show CDR1 as SGHVS and CDR2 as FQNEAQ. Trimming removed 0 bases from V and 3 bases from J; junction bases left unmatched: 8. The CDR3 is made up of 17 amino acids. CDR3 coding DNA: TGTGCCAGCAGCTTAGCTGCAGCGGGAGGTAGGAAAGAGACCCAGTACTTC. Protein product: CASSLAAAGGRKETQYF.

This sequence joins TRBV13 and TRBJ2-7; TRBD1 is a possible D gene (6 bases). V was clipped by 3 bases and J by 2 bases, with 11 bases between them. CDR3 length: 14 residues. In germline, CDR1 is PRHDT, CDR2 FYEKMQ (reference sequence). The CDR3 is CASSFLGAAYEQYF. In DNA, the CDR3 is TGTGCCAGCAGCTTTTTGGGGGCGGCCTACGAGCAGTACTTC.

The chain combines TRBV7-2 with TRBJ2-3, with D unclear. CDR1 is SGHTA and CDR2 is FQGNSA in the germline V gene. Trimming took 5 bases from V and 6 from J, leaving 9 bases between them. This CDR3 region has 12 residues. The CDR3 loop is CASSLMGDTQYF. Written as DNA, the CDR3 is TGTGCCAGCAGCCTGATGGGCGATACGCAGTATTTT.

The chain carries TRBV5-1 and TRBJ2-7; D is uncertain. CDR1 and CDR2 from the germline V gene are SGHRS and YFSETQ. Trimming removed 2 bases from V and 3 bases from J, with 3 bases in between. CDR3 size: 11 residues. This CDR3 is CASSFHYEQYF. As DNA, the CDR3 is TGCGCCAGCAGCTTTCACTACGAGCAGTACTTC.

The chain links TRBV5-6 to TRBJ1-1; D gene ambiguous. This CDR3 region has 14 residues. Deletions cut 1 base from V and 1 base from J, with 8 bases between. Germline values: CDR1 SGHDT, CDR2 YYEEEE. CDR3 in amino acids: CASSLIGENTEAFF. The CDR3 DNA reads TGTGCCAGCAGCTTGATCGGGGAGAACACTGAAGCTTTCTTT.

The chain joins TRBV19 to TRBJ1-5; 7 bases fit TRBD1. The CDR3 is 18 residues long. V gave up 5 bases and J gave up 4 bases; unmatched junction bases: 17. Germline lookup yields CDR1 LNHDA and CDR2 SQIVND (reference sequence). Here the CDR3 reads CASSWVRATTTGNQPQHF. For the CDR3, the DNA is TGTGCCAGTAGTTGGGTAAGAGCAACTACGACAGGGAATCAGCCCCAGCATTTT.

The rearrangement uses TRBV5-5 and TRBJ2-5; 7 nucleotides agree with TRBD1. The V gene's germline CDR1 is SGHKS and CDR2 YYEKEE (reference sequence). The V and J ends lost 4 bases and 4 bases, in that order; junction bases with no gene match: 10. CDR3 size: 15 residues. Here the CDR3 reads CASSLPTGVGETQYF. CDR3 in DNA: TGTGCCAGCAGCCTCCCAACAGGGGTCGGAGAGACCCAGTACTTC.

The chain employs TRBV5-8 and TRBJ2-3; the D gene could be TRBD1 or TRBD2 (6 bases each). Germline lookup yields CDR1 SGHTS and CDR2 YDEGEE. The germline V and J ends were trimmed by 4 bases and 4 bases, with 10 bases remaining between them. The CDR3 is 13 residues long. The CDR3 sequence: CASSPGGADTQYF. The CDR3 DNA reads as TGTGCCAGCAGCCCCGGGGGCGCAGATACGCAGTATTTT.

The chain carries TRBV18 and TRBJ2-3, with 8 bases aligning to TRBD2. Trimming at V came to 1 base and at J to 1 base, leaving 13 bases not matched to a gene. Germline V gene sequence: CDR1 KGHSH, CDR2 LQKENI. CDR3 length: 19 residues. In nucleotides, the CDR3 is TGTGCCAGCTCACCACGACTAGCGAGCATCCAACAAGGCACAGATACGCAGTATTTT. Protein sequence: CASSPRLASIQQGTDTQYF. The variable domain in full, completed from reference TRBV18 and TRBJ2-3, reads NAGVMQNPRHLVRRRGQEARLRCSPMKGHSHVYWYRQLPEEGLKFMVYLQKENIIDESGMPKERFSAEFPKEGPSILRIQQVVRGDSAAYFCASSPRLASIQQGTDTQYFGPGTRLTVL.

The rearrangement links TRBV6-6 to TRBJ2-1, with D maybe TRBD2 (5 bases). The CDR3 extends over 16 amino acids. V shed 5 bases and J shed 8 bases, with 22 bases lying between them. Germline loops: CDR1 MNHNY, CDR2 SVGAGI (reference sequence). The CDR3 here is CASSPPETEGSHEQFF. In nucleotides, the CDR3 is TGTGCCAGCAGTCCCCCAGAAACCGAGGGTTCCCATGAGCAGTTCTTC.

V and J are TRBV7-9 and TRBJ1-4; TRBD1 matches at 10 bases. The V gene's germline CDR1 is SEHNR and CDR2 FQNEAQ (reference sequence). J gave up 3 bases and V 5 bases, and 6 bases lay outside the gene matches. The CDR3 is made up of 16 amino acids. The CDR3 DNA is TGTGCCAGCAGCACACGGGACAGGGGACCTAATGAAAAACTGTTTTTT. This translates into CASSTRDRGPNEKLFF.

This sequence joins TRBV7-9 and TRBJ2-5, with no clear D. CDR3 size: 11 residues. Germline V gene lookup returns CDR1 SEHNR and CDR2 FQNEAQ (reference sequence). The V end lost 0 bases, the J end lost 8 bases, and 4 bases lay between the germline ends. CDR3 in DNA: TGTGCCAGCAGCTTAGCGGACACCCAGTACTTC. As protein: CASSLADTQYF.

This clone occurred many times. This chain links TRBV28 with TRBJ1-4; no clear D gene. CDR1 and CDR2 from the germline V gene are MDHEN and SYDVKM. The CDR3 is made up of 16 amino acids. V dropped 0 bases and J dropped 0 bases, with 8 bases sitting between them. CDR3 sequence (DNA): TGTGCCAGCAGTTTATGGGTCGCTGCAACTAATGAAAAACTGTTTTTT. The encoded protein is CASSLWVAATNEKLFF.

V usage is TRBV19 and J usage is TRBJ1-5; the D is unclear. The CDR3 is made up of 13 amino acids. The germline V gene encodes CDR1 LNHDA and CDR2 SQIVND (reference sequence). With 8 bases removed from V and 0 bases from J, the gap between germline ends came to 8 bases. In DNA, the CDR3 is TGTGCCAGTGGAAGATATAGCAATCAGCCCCAGCATTTT. Translated: CASGRYSNQPQHF.